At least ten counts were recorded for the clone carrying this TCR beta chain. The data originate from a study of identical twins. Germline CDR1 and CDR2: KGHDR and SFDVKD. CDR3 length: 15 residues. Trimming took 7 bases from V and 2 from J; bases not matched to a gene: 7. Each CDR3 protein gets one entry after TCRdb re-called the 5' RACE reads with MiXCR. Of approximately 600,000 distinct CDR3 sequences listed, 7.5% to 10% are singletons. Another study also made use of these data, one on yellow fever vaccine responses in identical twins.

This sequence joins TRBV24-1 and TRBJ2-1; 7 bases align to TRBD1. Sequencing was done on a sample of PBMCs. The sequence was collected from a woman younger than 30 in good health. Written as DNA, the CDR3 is TGTGCCACCAGCCTGGAGCAGGGGGCCTACAATGAGCAGTTCTTC. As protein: CATSLEQGAYNEQFF.